This T cell receptor beta chain was sequenced during a study of monozygotic twins with inflammatory bowel disease. Template switching was used to attach UMIs, which incorporated a 6-nucleotide sample barcode. Reanalyzing the 5' RACE reads, TCRdb keeps one entry per CDR3 protein, without DNA. The sample data list some 130,000 distinct CDR3 sequences. Study findings and constraints: Data gave no support to a single strong signal or clonotype associated with IBD. Repertoire similarity did not differ between concordant and discordant twins, possibly owing to limited power.

Points on this clonotype: The antigen remains undetermined.

The sample comprised blood. This TCR came from a human donor with ulcerative colitis or Crohn's disease, or a healthy co-twin of an affected twin (not recorded which).

The chain's CDR3 is CASSSWTGHSEQFF. V is TRBV7-9 and J is TRBJ2-1; TCRdb's D gene call, TRBD1, goes unchecked for lack of DNA. The CDR3 consists of 14 residues. The germline V gene encodes CDR1 SEHNR and CDR2 FQNEAQ (reference sequence).